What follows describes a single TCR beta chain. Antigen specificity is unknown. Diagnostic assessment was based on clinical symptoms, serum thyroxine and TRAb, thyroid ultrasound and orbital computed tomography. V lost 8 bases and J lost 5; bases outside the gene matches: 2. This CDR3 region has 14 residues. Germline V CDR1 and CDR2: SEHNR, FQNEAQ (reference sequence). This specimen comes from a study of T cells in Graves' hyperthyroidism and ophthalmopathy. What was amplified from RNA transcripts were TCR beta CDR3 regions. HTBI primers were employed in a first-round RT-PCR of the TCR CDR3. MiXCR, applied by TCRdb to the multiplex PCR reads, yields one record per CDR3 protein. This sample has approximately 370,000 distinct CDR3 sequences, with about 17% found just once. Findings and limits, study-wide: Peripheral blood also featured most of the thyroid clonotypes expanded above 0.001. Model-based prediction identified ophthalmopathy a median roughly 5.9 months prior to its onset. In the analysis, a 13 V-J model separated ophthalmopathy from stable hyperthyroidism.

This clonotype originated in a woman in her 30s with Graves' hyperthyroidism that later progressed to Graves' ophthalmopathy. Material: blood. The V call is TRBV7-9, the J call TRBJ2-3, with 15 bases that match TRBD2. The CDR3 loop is CASGLAGGEDTQYF. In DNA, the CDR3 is TGTGCCAGCGGACTAGCGGGAGGGGAAGATACGCAGTATTTT.